This T cell receptor (beta chain) was profiled in a study of beta chain features in type 1 diabetes. Trimming shortened V by 5 bases and J by 0 bases, and 7 bases separated the two germline ends. This CDR3 comprises 13 residues. Germline lookup yields CDR1 LGHNT and CDR2 FRNRAP. As every portion of the isolated RNA was reverse transcribed, the sequencing read expressed TCRB transcripts. The read count averaged roughly 4 million across naive, central memory and regulatory T cell samples. Profiling relied on immunoSEQ multiplex PCR, and the TCRdb table lists in-frame clones only, not all of them. Of 350,000 to 450,000 clones in the sample, approximately 14% were seen once.

This sequence joins TRBV12-5 and TRBJ1-2; no clear D. The sequence derives from a man in his thirties or forties in good health. The sequenced sample was naive CD4+ T cells from blood. The CDR3 DNA reads as TGTGCTAGTGGTGTCCCCCCTAACTATGGCTACACCTTC. This gives the protein CASGVPPNYGYTF.